This TCR beta chain was identified during a study of cytomegalovirus exposure and HLA in healthy donors. Study-level results: With high specificity and sensitivity, the classifier reportedly diagnosed cytomegalovirus status. It was reported that TCR beta sequences correctly inferred the HLA-A and HLA-B alleles for most subjects. Prior analysis indicated that the majority of TCR beta V segments exhibited productivity approximately 87% or approximately 30% of the time.

Researchers ran the PCR with 60 Vbeta and 13 Jbeta primers. The authors' processing: An analysis that came later counted around 80 million unique TCR beta chains, approximately 12 million shared. Sequencing was performed with immunoSEQ multiplex PCR; in TCRdb, only in-frame clones are kept and a portion is missing. For V, J and clone size, that table is used; D and trimming come from the DNA. The sample holds under 250,000 clones, roughly 88% seen once. The V gene's germline CDR1 is GTSNPN and CDR2 SVGIG (reference sequence). With 0 bases removed from V and 2 bases from J, the gap between germline ends came to 13 bases. This CDR3 is built from 16 residues. Turning to this clone: The antigen is unknown.

This chain uses TRBV30 with TRBJ1-4; D uncertain. Sequenced input: PBMCs. The TCR originated in a boy younger than 10 in good health and CMV-seronegative. CDR3 region: CAWSVRSSGTNEKLFF. The CDR3 region has the DNA TGTGCCTGGAGTGTAAGGAGTTCGGGGACTAATGAAAAACTGTTTTTT. Full variable domain (missing parts from reference TRBV30 and TRBJ1-4): SQTIHQWPATLVQPVGSPLSLECTVEGTSNPNLYWYRQAAGRGLQLLFYSVGIGQISSEVPQNLSASRPQDRQFILSSKKLLLSDSGFYLCAWSVRSSGTNEKLFFGSGTQLSVL.